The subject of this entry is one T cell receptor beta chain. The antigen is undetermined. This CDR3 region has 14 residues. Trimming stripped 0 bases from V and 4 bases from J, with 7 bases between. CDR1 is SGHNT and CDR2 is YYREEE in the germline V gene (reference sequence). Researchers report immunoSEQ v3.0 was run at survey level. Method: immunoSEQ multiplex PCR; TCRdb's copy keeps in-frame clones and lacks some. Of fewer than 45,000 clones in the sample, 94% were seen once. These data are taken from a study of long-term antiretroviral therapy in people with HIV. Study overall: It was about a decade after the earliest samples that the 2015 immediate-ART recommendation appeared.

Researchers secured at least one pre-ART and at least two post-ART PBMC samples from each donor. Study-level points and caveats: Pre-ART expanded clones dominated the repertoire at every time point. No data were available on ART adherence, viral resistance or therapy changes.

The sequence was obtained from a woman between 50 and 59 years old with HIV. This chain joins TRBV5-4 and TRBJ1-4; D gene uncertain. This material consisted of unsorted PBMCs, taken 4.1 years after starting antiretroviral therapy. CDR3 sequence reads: CASSLGQDNEKLFF. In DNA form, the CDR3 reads TGTGCCAGCAGCTTGGGTCAGGATAATGAAAAACTGTTTTTT.